Detailed here is one TCR beta chain. Its antigen is still unknown. This CDR3 region has 12 residues. V lost 3 bases and J lost 5, with 7 bases in between. Germline CDR1 reads SGHRS; CDR2 reads YFSETQ. These data originate in a study of CD8+ T cells in alopecia areata. For the study at large: At a dose of 5 to 10 mg twice daily, oral tofacitinib was given to treated patients. Study-level points and caveats: Sharing of TCR sequences between patients (possibly for HLA-related reasons) was less clear than in mice. Especially in alopecia totalis/universalis, lesional scalp showed greater clonality than normal scalp did.

Treatment meaning: oral pan-JAK inhibitor, 5-10 mg twice daily. Sequencing relied on a cDNA template that was reverse transcribed from extracted RNA. Some clones are missing from TCRdb's copy, which holds only in-frame ones; the method was immunoSEQ multiplex PCR. The sample shows approximately 170,000 clones, 60% of them seen only once. Here the sequenced sample was CD4+ T cells sorted from blood, taken at week 24, from a patient treated with tofacitinib. The source is a human donor with alopecia areata. V gene TRBV5-1 combines with J gene TRBJ2-3; TRBD1 might be the D (5 bases). The CDR3 here is CASSSQGDTQYF. CDR3 bases: TGCGCCAGCAGCTCGCAGGGAGATACGCAGTATTTT.